This T cell receptor (beta chain) derives from a study of blood T cell repertoires in COVID-19. This clone was seen ten or more times. V lost 2 bases, J lost 1 base, and 2 bases stayed unmatched. Germline V gene data show CDR1 as MRHNA and CDR2 as SNTAGT. The CDR3 runs to 15 residues. Sequencing was performed with immunoSEQ multiplex PCR; in TCRdb, only in-frame clones are kept and a portion is missing. The sample has a few hundred thousand clones, roughly 80% seen once. The material sequenced was PBMCs or T cells enriched from blood (not recorded which). The TCR sequence derives from a man in his thirties or forties with acute COVID-19. The chain carries TRBV6-4 and TRBJ2-1; 7 positions match TRBD2. The CDR3 protein is CASSDTSESYNEQFF. Here the CDR3 DNA reads TGTGCCAGCAGTGACACTAGCGAGTCCTACAATGAGCAGTTCTTC.